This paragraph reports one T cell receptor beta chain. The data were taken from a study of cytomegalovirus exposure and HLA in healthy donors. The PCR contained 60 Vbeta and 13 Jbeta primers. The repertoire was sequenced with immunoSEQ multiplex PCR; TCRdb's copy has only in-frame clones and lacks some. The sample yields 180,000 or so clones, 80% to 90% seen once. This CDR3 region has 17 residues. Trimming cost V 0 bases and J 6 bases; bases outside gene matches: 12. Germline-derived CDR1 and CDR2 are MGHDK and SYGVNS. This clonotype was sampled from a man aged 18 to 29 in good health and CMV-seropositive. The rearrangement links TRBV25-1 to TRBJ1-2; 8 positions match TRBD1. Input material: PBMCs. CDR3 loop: CASSEYFQGAHYDGYTF. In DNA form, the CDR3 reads TGTGCCAGCAGTGAATATTTCCAGGGGGCGCATTATGATGGCTACACCTTC.